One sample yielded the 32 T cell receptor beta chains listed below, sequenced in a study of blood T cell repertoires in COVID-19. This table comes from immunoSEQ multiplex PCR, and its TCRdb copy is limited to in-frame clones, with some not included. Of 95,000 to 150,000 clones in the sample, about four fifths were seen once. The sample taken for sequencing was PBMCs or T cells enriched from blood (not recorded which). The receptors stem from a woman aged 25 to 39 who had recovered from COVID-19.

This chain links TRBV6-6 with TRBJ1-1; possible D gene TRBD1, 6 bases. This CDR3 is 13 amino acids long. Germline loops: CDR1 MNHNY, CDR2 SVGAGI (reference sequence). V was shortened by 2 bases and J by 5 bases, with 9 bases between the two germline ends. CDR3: CASSYGTRTEAFF. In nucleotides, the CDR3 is TGTGCCAGCAGTTACGGGACACGGACTGAAGCTTTCTTT.

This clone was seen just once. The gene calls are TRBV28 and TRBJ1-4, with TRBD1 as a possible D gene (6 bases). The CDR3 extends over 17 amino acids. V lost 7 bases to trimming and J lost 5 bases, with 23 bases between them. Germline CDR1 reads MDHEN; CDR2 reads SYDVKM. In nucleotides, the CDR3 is TGTGCCAGCACCGATCCGGGCCGGGGGGCAGCGAATGAAAAACTGTTTTTT. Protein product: CASTDPGRGAANEKLFF.

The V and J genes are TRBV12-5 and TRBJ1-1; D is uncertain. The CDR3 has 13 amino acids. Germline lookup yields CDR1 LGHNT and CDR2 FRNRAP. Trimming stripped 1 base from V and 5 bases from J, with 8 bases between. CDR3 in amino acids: CASGLAGRTEAFF. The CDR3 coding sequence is TGTGCTAGTGGTTTGGCCGGCAGGACTGAAGCTTTCTTT.

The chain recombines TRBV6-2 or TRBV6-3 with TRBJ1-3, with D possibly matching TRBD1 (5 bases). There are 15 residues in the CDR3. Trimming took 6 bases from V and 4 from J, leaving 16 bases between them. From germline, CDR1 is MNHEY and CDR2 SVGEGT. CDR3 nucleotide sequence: TGTGCCAGCAGCGACCGGACAAGGCGAGGAAACACCATATATTTT. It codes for CASSDRTRRGNTIYF.

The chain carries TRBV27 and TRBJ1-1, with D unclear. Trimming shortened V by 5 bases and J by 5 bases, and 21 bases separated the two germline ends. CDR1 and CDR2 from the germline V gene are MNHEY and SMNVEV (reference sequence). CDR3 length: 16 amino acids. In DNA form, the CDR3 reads TGTGCCAGCAGTCCAAATGGTTGGGGAAGAGGGACTGAAGCTTTCTTT. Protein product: CASSPNGWGRGTEAFF.

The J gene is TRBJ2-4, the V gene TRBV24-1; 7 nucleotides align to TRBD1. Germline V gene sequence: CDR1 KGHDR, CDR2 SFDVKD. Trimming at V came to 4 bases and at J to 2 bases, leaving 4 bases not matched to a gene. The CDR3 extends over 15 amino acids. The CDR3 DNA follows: TGTGCCACCAGTGACCCACAGGGGTCCAAAAACATTCAGTACTTC. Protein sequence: CATSDPQGSKNIQYF.

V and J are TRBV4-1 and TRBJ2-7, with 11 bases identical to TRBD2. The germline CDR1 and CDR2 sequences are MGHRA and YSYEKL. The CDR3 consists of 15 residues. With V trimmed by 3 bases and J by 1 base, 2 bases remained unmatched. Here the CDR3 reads CASSQRTSGSYEQYF. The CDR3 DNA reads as TGCGCCAGCAGCCAGAGGACTAGCGGGTCCTACGAGCAGTACTTC.

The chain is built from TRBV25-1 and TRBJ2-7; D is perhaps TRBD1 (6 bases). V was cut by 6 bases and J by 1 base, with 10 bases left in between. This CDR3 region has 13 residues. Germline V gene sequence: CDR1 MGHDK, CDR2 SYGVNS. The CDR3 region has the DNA TGTGCCAGCAGATACAGGGATTCCTACGAGCAGTACTTC. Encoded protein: CASRYRDSYEQYF.

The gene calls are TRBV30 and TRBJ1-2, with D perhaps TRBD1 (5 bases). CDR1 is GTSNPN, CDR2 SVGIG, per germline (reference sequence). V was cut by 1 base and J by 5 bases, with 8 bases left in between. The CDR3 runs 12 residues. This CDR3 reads CAWSGGWYGYTF. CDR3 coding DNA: TGTGCCTGGAGTGGGGGCTGGTATGGCTACACCTTC.

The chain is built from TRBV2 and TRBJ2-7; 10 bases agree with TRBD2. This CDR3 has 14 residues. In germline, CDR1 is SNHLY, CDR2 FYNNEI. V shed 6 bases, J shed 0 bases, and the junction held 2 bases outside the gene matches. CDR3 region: CASRLAGSSYEQYF. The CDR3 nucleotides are TGTGCCAGCAGACTAGCGGGATCCTCCTACGAGCAGTACTTC.

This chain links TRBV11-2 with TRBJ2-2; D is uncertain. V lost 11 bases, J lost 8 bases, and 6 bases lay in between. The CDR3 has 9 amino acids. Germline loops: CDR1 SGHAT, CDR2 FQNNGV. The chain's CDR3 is CAFVGELFF. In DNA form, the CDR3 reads TGTGCCTTTGTAGGGGAGCTGTTTTTT.

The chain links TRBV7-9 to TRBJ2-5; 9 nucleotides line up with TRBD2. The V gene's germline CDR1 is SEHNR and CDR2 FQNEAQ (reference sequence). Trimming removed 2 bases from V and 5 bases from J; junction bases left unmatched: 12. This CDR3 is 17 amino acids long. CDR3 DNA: TGTGCCAGCAGCTTACGAGCGGTGTCTAGCGGGACGGAGACCCAGTACTTC. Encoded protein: CASSLRAVSSGTETQYF.

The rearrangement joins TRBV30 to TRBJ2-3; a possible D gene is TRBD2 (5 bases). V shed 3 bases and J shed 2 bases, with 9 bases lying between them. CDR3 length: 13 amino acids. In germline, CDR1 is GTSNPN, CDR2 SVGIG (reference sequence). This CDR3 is CAWSGGYTDTQYF. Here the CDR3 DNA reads TGTGCCTGGAGCGGAGGCTACACAGATACGCAGTATTTT. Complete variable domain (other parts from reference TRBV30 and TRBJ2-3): SQTIHQWPATLVQPVGSPLSLECTVEGTSNPNLYWYRQAAGRGLQLLFYSVGIGQISSEVPQNLSASRPQDRQFILSSKKLLLSDSGFYLCAWSGGYTDTQYFGPGTRLTVL.

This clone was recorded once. As DNA, the CDR3 is TGTGCCACCAGTGACCTGCGGGTGCATGAGCAGTTCTTC. This translates into CATSDLRVHEQFF. The chain couples TRBV24-1 to TRBJ2-1; a possible D gene is TRBD2 (5 bases). Germline V gives CDR1 KGHDR, CDR2 SFDVKD. Trimming removed 4 bases at V and 8 bases at J, with 11 bases between. The CDR3 is 13 amino acids.

CDR3 nucleotides: TGCAGCGTTGACGACCGCGGCGTGCAGTTCTTC. It encodes CSVDDRGVQFF. The rearrangement uses TRBV29-1 and TRBJ2-1, with D uncertain. V was pared by 3 bases and J by 12 bases, with 12 bases between. The CDR3 totals 11 residues. From germline, CDR1 is SQVTM and CDR2 ANQGSEA.

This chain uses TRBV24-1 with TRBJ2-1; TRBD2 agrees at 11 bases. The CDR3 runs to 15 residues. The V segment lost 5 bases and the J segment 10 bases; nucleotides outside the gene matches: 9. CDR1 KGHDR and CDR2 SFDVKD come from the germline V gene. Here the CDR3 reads CATSGTSGRVSEQFF. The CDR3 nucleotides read TGTGCCACCAGTGGAACTAGCGGGAGAGTTTCCGAGCAGTTCTTC.

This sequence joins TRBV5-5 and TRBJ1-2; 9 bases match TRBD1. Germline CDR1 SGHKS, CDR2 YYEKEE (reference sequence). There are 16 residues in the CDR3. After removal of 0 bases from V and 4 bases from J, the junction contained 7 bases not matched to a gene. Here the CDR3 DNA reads TGTGCCAGCAGCTTGGCCGGTGGGACAGGGAGCTATGGCTACACCTTC. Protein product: CASSLAGGTGSYGYTF. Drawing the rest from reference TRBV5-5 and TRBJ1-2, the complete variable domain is DAGVTQSPTHLIKTRGQQVTLRCSPISGHKSVSWYQQVLGQGPQFIFQYYEKEERGRGNFPDRFSARQFPNYSSELNVNALLLGDSALYLCASSLAGGTGSYGYTFGSGTRLTVV.

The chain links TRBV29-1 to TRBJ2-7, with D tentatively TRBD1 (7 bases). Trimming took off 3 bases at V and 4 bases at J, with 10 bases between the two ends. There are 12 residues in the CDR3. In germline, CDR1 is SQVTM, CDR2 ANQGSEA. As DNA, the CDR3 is TGCAGCGTTGAGGCAGGGGGGTACGAGCAGTACTTC. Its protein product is CSVEAGGYEQYF.

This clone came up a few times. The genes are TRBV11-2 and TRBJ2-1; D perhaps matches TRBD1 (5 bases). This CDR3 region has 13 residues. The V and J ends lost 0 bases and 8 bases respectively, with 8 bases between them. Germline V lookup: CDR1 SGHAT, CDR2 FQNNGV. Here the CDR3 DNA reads TGTGCCAGCAGCTTAGACAGGGCCCATGAGCAGTTCTTC. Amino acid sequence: CASSLDRAHEQFF. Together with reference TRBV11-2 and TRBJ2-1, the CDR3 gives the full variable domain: EAGVAQSPRYKIIEKRQSVAFWCNPISGHATLYWYQQILGQGPKLLIQFQNNGVVDDSQLPKDRFSAERLKGVDSTLKIQPAKLEDSAVYLCASSLDRAHEQFFGPGTRLTVL.

CDR3 in DNA: TGTGCCAGCAGTTCCCCTCGCGGGAGTGGAACCTACGAGCAGTACTTC. Its translation: CASSSPRGSGTYEQYF. The chain uses TRBV6-5 and TRBJ2-7; 7 nucleotides match TRBD2. Germline V gives CDR1 MNHEY, CDR2 SVGAGI. CDR3 length: 16 amino acids. Germline trimming cut 4 bases from V and 2 bases from J; bases unmatched to any gene: 11.

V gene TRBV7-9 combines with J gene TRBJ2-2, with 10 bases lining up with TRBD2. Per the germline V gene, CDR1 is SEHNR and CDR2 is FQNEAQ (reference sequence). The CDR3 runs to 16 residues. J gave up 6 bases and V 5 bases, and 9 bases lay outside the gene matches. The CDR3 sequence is CASSGESGRAAGELFF. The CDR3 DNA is TGTGCCAGCAGCGGTGAAAGCGGGAGGGCCGCCGGGGAGCTGTTTTTT. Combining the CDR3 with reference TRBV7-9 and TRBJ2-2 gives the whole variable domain DTGVSQNPRHKITKRGQNVTFRCDPISEHNRLYWYRQTLGQGPEFLTYFQNEAQLEKSRLLSDRFSAERPKGSFSTLEIQRTEQGDSAMYLCASSGESGRAAGELFFGEGSRLTVL.

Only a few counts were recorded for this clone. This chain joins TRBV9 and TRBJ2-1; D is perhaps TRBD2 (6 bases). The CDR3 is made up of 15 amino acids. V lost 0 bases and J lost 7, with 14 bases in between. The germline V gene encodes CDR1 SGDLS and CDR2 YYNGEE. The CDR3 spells CASSVVADPKNEQFF. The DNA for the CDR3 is TGTGCCAGCAGCGTAGTAGCGGACCCCAAGAATGAGCAGTTCTTC.

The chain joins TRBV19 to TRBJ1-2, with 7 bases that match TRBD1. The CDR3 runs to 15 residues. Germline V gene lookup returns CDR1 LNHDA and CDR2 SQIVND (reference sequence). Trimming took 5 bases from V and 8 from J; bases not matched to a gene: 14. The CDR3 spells CASSVTGRPKGGYTF. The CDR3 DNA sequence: TGTGCCAGTAGTGTGACAGGGCGCCCCAAGGGCGGCTACACCTTC.

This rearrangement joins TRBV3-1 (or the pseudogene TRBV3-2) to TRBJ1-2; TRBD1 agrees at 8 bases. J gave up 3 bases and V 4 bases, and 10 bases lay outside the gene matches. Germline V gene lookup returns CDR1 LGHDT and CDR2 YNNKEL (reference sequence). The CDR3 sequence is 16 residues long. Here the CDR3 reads CASSLGTGERYYGYTF. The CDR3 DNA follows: TGTGCCAGCAGCCTCGGGACAGGAGAACGATACTATGGCTACACCTTC.

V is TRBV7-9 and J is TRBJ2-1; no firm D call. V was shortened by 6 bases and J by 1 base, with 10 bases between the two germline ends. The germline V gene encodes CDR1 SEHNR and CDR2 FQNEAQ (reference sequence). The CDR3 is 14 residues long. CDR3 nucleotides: TGTGCCAGCAGTCTAGGCTTATCCTACAATGAGCAGTTCTTC. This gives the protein CASSLGLSYNEQFF.

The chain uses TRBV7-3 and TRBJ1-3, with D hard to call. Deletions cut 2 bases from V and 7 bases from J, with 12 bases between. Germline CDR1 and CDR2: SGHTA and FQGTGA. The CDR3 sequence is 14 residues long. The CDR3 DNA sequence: TGTGCCAGCAGCTTAGGGTCGCCCGGGAACACCATATATTTT. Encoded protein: CASSLGSPGNTIYF.

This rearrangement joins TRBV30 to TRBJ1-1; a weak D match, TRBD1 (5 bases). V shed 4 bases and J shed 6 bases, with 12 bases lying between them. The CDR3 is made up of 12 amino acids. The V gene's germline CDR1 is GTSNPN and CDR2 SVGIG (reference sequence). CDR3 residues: CAWTSGFAEAFF. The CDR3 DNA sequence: TGTGCCTGGACGTCAGGGTTTGCTGAAGCTTTCTTT. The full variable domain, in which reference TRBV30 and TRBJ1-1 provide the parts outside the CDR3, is SQTIHQWPATLVQPVGSPLSLECTVEGTSNPNLYWYRQAAGRGLQLLFYSVGIGQISSEVPQNLSASRPQDRQFILSSKKLLLSDSGFYLCAWTSGFAEAFFGQGTRLTVV.

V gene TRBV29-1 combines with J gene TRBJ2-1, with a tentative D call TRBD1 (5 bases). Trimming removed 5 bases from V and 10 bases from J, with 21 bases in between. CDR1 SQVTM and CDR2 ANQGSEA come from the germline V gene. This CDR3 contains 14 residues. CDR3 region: CSVPALGVIREQFF. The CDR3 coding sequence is TGCAGCGTTCCCGCCCTAGGGGTAATCCGGGAGCAGTTCTTC.

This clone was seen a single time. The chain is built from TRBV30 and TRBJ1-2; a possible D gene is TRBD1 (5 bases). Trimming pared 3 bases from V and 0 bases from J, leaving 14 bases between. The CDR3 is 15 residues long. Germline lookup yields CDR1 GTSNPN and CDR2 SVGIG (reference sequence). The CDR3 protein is CAWRRGLGTNYGYTF. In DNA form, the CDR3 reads TGTGCCTGGAGACGGGGGTTAGGGACTAACTATGGCTACACCTTC.

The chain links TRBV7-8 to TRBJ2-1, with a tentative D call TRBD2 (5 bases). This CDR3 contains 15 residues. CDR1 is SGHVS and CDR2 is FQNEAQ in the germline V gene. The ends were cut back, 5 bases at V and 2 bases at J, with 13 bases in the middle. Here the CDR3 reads CASSGGRTTYNEQFF. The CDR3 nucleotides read TGTGCCAGCAGCGGCGGGCGAACTACCTACAATGAGCAGTTCTTC.

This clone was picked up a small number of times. The CDR3 here is CASSYPSRGGELFF. The CDR3 nucleotides are TGTGCCAGCAGTTACCCCTCTCGCGGGGGGGAGCTGTTTTTT. V usage is TRBV6-5 and J usage is TRBJ2-2, with a possible D match to TRBD2 (5 bases). This CDR3 spans 14 amino acids. Germline V lookup: CDR1 MNHEY, CDR2 SVGAGI. V was shortened by 2 bases and J by 8 bases, with 12 bases between the two germline ends.

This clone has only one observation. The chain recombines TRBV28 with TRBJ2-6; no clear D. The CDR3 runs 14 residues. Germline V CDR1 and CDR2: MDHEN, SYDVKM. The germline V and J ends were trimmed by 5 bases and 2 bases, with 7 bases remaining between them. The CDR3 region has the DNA TGTGCCAGCAGTCCTCCCCCTGGGGCCAACGTCCTGACTTTC. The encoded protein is CASSPPPGANVLTF.